These 30 T cell receptor beta chains were sequenced from one sample in a study of T-cell memory formation after mild COVID-19. TCRdb recomputed calls from the 5' RACE reads with MiXCR, one row per CDR3 protein. The sample has hundreds of thousands of distinct CDR3 sequences, roughly 15% seen once. Sequencing used PBMCs or a T cell subset sorted from them (not recorded which). The receptors here all came from a man aged 18-30 years who had mild COVID-19 (a few samples of this study predate the infection). Cell type and time point are not known.

This clonotype appeared many times. The chain uses TRBV20-1 and TRBJ2-3; D not certain. V gave up 2 bases and J gave up 6 bases, with 6 bases separating them. Looked up from germline, CDR1 is DFQATT and CDR2 is SNEGSKA (reference sequence). CDR3 length: 11 amino acids. The CDR3 here is CSARLADTQYF. CDR3 DNA: TGCAGTGCTAGACTGGCGGATACGCAGTATTTT.

This clonotype was found a few times. This rearrangement joins TRBV6-5 to TRBJ1-1, with D possibly being TRBD1 (5 bases). The CDR3 is made up of 13 amino acids. CDR1 MNHEY and CDR2 SVGAGI come from the germline V gene. Trimming cost V 6 bases and J 3 bases, with 11 bases left between them. CDR3 amino acids: CASRSGHYTEAFF. CDR3 nucleotide sequence: TGTGCCAGCAGATCTGGACATTACACTGAAGCTTTCTTT.

This clonotype has more than one count but fewer than ten. V is TRBV9 and J is TRBJ1-4; 7 bases are a match to TRBD1. Unmatched junction bases numbered 10, after V lost 0 bases and J lost 8 bases. This CDR3 has 16 amino acids. CDR1 is SGDLS, CDR2 YYNGEE, per germline. The CDR3 DNA reads as TGTGCCAGCAGCGTAGGAATCCGACAGGGCCGGGAAAAACTGTTTTTT. This codes for CASSVGIRQGREKLFF.

The rearrangement joins TRBV5-5 to TRBJ1-3; possible D gene TRBD1, 5 bases. Deletions cut 7 bases from V and 6 bases from J, with 20 bases between. CDR3 size: 15 residues. Germline lookup yields CDR1 SGHKS and CDR2 YYEKEE (reference sequence). CDR3 sequence: CASAAGRRSENTIYF. The CDR3 coding sequence is TGTGCCAGCGCCGCGGGGCGAAGGTCGGAAAACACCATATATTTT.

This clonotype has just a few counts. This sequence joins TRBV24-1 and TRBJ1-2; D gene unclear. Trimming removed 4 bases at V and 0 bases at J, with 8 bases between. The germline CDR1 and CDR2 sequences are KGHDR and SFDVKD. This CDR3 spans 14 amino acids. The CDR3: CATSDQKTNYGYTF. The CDR3 bases are TGTGCCACCAGTGACCAAAAAACTAACTATGGCTACACCTTC.

This clonotype has only a few counts. This chain connects TRBV4-2 to TRBJ1-2, with unresolved D. V shed 7 bases and J shed 6 bases, with 18 bases lying between them. The CDR3 spans 14 residues. The germline CDR1 and CDR2 sequences are LGHNA and YNFKEQ. The CDR3 here is CASKELHSNDGYTF. The DNA of the CDR3 is TGTGCCAGCAAAGAGCTCCACTCAAATGATGGCTACACCTTC.

This chain connects TRBV2 to TRBJ1-1, with D unresolved. Between the trimmed V and J ends, which lost 8 bases and 5 bases, there was a span of 15 bases. Looked up from germline, CDR1 is SNHLY and CDR2 is FYNNEI. This CDR3 has 13 residues. DNA for the CDR3: TGTGCCAGCCAGTCGGAACCTGGGACTGAAGCTTTCTTT. It yields the protein CASQSEPGTEAFF.

This clonotype was found a few times. This chain uses TRBV6-4 with TRBJ2-3; 10 bases fit TRBD1. With V trimmed by 2 bases and J by 4 bases, 3 bases remained unmatched. Germline-derived CDR1 and CDR2 are MRHNA and SNTAGT. The CDR3 is 15 residues long. The CDR3 is CASSDGGTGADTQYF. CDR3 in DNA: TGTGCCAGCAGTGACGGAGGGACAGGGGCAGATACGCAGTATTTT.

This clonotype was counted between two and nine times. The V gene is TRBV25-1, the J gene TRBJ2-3; 10 bases are a match to TRBD2. The CDR3 has 16 amino acids. V lost 2 bases and J lost 6; bases outside the gene matches: 8. The germline gives CDR1 MGHDK, CDR2 SYGVNS. The DNA for the CDR3 is TGTGCCAGCAGTGAAGGTCGAGCGGGGGGGCGTGATACGCAGTATTTT. Its translation: CASSEGRAGGRDTQYF. Full variable domain (outside the CDR3, taken from reference TRBV25-1 and TRBJ2-3): EADIYQTPRYLVIGTGKKITLECSQTMGHDKMYWYQQDPGMELHLIHYSYGVNSTEKGDLSSESTVSRIRTEHFPLTLESARPSHTSQYLCASSEGRAGGRDTQYFGPGTRLTVL.

This clonotype has a single count. J is TRBJ2-3 and V is TRBV6-5; D call uncertain. V lost 6 bases and J 2 bases, leaving 24 bases between the germline ends. The CDR3 is made up of 18 amino acids. Germline V gene data show CDR1 as MNHEY and CDR2 as SVGAGI. The CDR3 DNA reads TGTGCCAGCAGGAATTACCCCCCGCTACATCGCCCCACAGATACGCAGTATTTT. Translating gives CASRNYPPLHRPTDTQYF.

This clonotype was counted between two and nine times. The chain has TRBV29-1 and TRBJ2-1; 7 bases line up with TRBD2. V shed 0 bases, J shed 3 bases, and the junction held 8 bases outside the gene matches. The CDR3 extends over 16 amino acids. Germline V gene sequence: CDR1 SQVTM, CDR2 ANQGSEA. The CDR3 is CSVEEGGGGNYNEQFF. The CDR3 bases are TGCAGCGTTGAAGAGGGAGGCGGGGGAAACTACAATGAGCAGTTCTTC.

The rearrangement uses TRBV5-1 and TRBJ2-7; the match to TRBD1 covers 9 bases. Germline assignment: CDR1 SGHRS and CDR2 YFSETQ. The CDR3 consists of 12 residues. CDR3 sequence: CGRDRDSYEQYV. The CDR3 DNA reads as TGCGGTAGGGACAGGGACTCCTACGAGCAGTACGTC.

The sample holds many counts of this clonotype. V gene TRBV6-6 combines with J gene TRBJ1-1; possibly TRBD1 for D (5 bases). The CDR3 covers 13 residues. The V and J ends lost 5 bases and 1 base respectively, with 8 bases between them. Per germline, CDR1 MNHNY and CDR2 SVGAGI (reference sequence). The CDR3 reads CASSRDGNTEAFF. CDR3 bases: TGTGCCAGCAGTAGGGACGGGAACACTGAAGCTTTCTTT.

The chain couples TRBV12-3 or TRBV12-4 to TRBJ2-6; weak D call: TRBD2 (6 bases). There are 15 residues in the CDR3. With 3 bases removed from V and 4 bases from J, the gap between germline ends came to 10 bases. CDR3 coding DNA: TGTGCCAGCAGTTTTGGGGGGAGCGGGGCCAACGTCCTGACTTTC. It translates to CASSFGGSGANVLTF.

The V and J genes are TRBV9 and TRBJ2-5; 8 bases align to TRBD2. Germline values: CDR1 SGDLS, CDR2 YYNGEE. The length of the CDR3 is 16 residues. Germline trimming cut 0 bases from V and 0 bases from J; bases unmatched to any gene: 4. CDR3 amino acids: CASSVVGRGDQETQYF. The CDR3 region has the DNA TGTGCCAGCAGCGTAGTGGGGCGGGGGGACCAAGAGACCCAGTACTTC.

V is TRBV7-8 and J is TRBJ1-5; a weak D match, TRBD1 (5 bases). Trimming removed 5 bases from V and 9 bases from J, with 14 bases in between. Germline V gene data show CDR1 as SGHVS and CDR2 as FQNEAQ. There are 13 residues in the CDR3. The CDR3 DNA sequence: TGTGCCAGCAGCGACAACCTCGGGACGCCCCAGCATTTT. Protein sequence: CASSDNLGTPQHF.

The rearrangement uses TRBV7-9 and TRBJ2-1, with D possibly TRBD2 on 5 matching bases. Trimming shortened V by 1 base and J by 6 bases, and 10 bases separated the two germline ends. This CDR3 has 14 residues. Germline V gene sequence: CDR1 SEHNR, CDR2 FQNEAQ (reference sequence). CDR3 sequence reads: CASSLGASGNEQFF. The CDR3 bases are TGTGCCAGCAGCTTAGGGGCCAGCGGCAATGAGCAGTTCTTC.

This rearrangement joins TRBV20-1 to TRBJ2-7; D is possibly TRBD1 (6 bases). Germline loops: CDR1 DFQATT, CDR2 SNEGSKA (reference sequence). Trimming left V 3 bases short and J 3 bases short, with 9 bases between. This CDR3 region has 12 residues. CDR3 in DNA: TGCAGTGCTAGGACAGGTAGCTACGAGCAGTACGTC. This sequence encodes CSARTGSYEQYV.

The chain couples TRBV29-1 to TRBJ2-5; D remains ambiguous. V was shortened by 8 bases and J by 5 bases, with 15 bases between the two germline ends. Germline CDR1 SQVTM, CDR2 ANQGSEA. The CDR3 is 12 residues long. Written as DNA, the CDR3 is TGCAGCACTGCCGGTCCTCAGGAGACCCAGTACTTC. It yields the protein CSTAGPQETQYF.

The chain employs TRBV12-3 or TRBV12-4 and TRBJ2-3; TRBD1 might be the D (6 bases). The CDR3 is 14 residues long. Trimming removed 2 bases from V and 6 bases from J, with 12 bases in between. For the CDR3, the DNA is TGTGCCAGCAGTTTACGGGCAGGGGTGGATACGCAGTATTTT. Translated: CASSLRAGVDTQYF.

V and J are TRBV7-9 and TRBJ2-1; TRBD1 is a possible D gene (6 bases). Deletions cut 4 bases from V and 2 bases from J, with 15 bases between. The CDR3 covers 16 residues. Germline lookup yields CDR1 SEHNR and CDR2 FQNEAQ (reference sequence). The CDR3 region is CASSSSDRNPYNEQFF. Written as DNA, the CDR3 is TGTGCCAGCAGCTCGTCAGACAGGAACCCCTACAATGAGCAGTTCTTC.

This clonotype occurred many times. V usage is TRBV5-1 and J usage is TRBJ2-1; tentatively, D is TRBD1 or TRBD2 (5 bases each). V lost 6 bases and J 7 bases, leaving 20 bases between the germline ends. In germline, CDR1 is SGHRS, CDR2 YFSETQ. This CDR3 region has 15 residues. CDR3 nucleotide sequence: TGCGCCAGCATGCCCCGGGACGACGGGGATAATGAGCAGTTCTTC. This codes for CASMPRDDGDNEQFF.

The chain employs TRBV11-1 and TRBJ2-2, with D unclear. The CDR3 is 13 amino acids. V was pared by 9 bases and J by 2 bases, with 10 bases between. Germline CDR1 SGHAT, CDR2 FQDESV (reference sequence). This CDR3 is CASGHLNTGELFF. DNA of the CDR3: TGTGCCAGTGGGCACCTCAACACCGGGGAGCTGTTTTTT.

V and J are TRBV27 and TRBJ1-4; TRBD1 agrees at 9 bases. Unmatched junction bases numbered 7, after V lost 8 bases and J lost 0 bases. The germline V gene encodes CDR1 MNHEY and CDR2 SMNVEV (reference sequence). This CDR3 is built from 16 residues. In DNA, the CDR3 is TGTGCCAGCGGGACAGGGCTACTTGCAACTAATGAAAAACTGTTTTTT. Amino acid sequence: CASGTGLLATNEKLFF.

This clonotype was recorded many times. The CDR3 DNA reads as TGTGCCAGCAGGGACAGGGGGCGGAAGAATCAGCCCCAGCATTTT. It is translated as CASRDRGRKNQPQHF. The chain carries TRBV12-3 or TRBV12-4 and TRBJ1-5, with TRBD1 matching over 11 bases. This CDR3 region has 15 residues. V was pared by 6 bases and J by 4 bases, with 5 bases of the junction left unmatched.

There are a few counts of this clonotype. This chain uses TRBV7-9 with TRBJ2-1, with D uncertain. Germline V gene data show CDR1 as SEHNR and CDR2 as FQNEAQ (reference sequence). CDR3 length equals 12 residues. Between the trimmed V and J ends, which lost 9 bases and 3 bases, there was a span of 9 bases. The CDR3 loop reads CASGPFYNEQFF. The CDR3 bases are TGTGCCAGTGGACCTTTCTACAATGAGCAGTTCTTC.

This clonotype was seen many times. This chain uses TRBV19 with TRBJ2-3, with 10 bases that match TRBD2. Looked up from germline, CDR1 is LNHDA and CDR2 is SQIVND (reference sequence). The CDR3 covers 15 residues. V lost 8 bases, J lost 6 bases, and 11 bases stayed unmatched. The CDR3 sequence is CASAPSGGLADTQYF. CDR3 nucleotides: TGTGCCAGTGCCCCTAGCGGGGGCCTCGCGGATACGCAGTATTTT.

Only one count was recorded for this clonotype. The gene calls are TRBV7-9 and TRBJ2-5, with 7 positions matching TRBD1. The germline gives CDR1 SEHNR, CDR2 FQNEAQ (reference sequence). V lost 1 base and J lost 4; bases outside the gene matches: 6. The CDR3 spans 15 residues. The CDR3 DNA reads TGTGCCAGCAGCTTAGACAGGGGTGTAGCAGAGACCCAGTACTTC. Protein sequence: CASSLDRGVAETQYF. The complete variable domain, with remaining parts taken from reference TRBV7-9 and TRBJ2-5, reads DTGVSQNPRHKITKRGQNVTFRCDPISEHNRLYWYRQTLGQGPEFLTYFQNEAQLEKSRLLSDRFSAERPKGSFSTLEIQRTEQGDSAMYLCASSLDRGVAETQYFGPGTRLLVL.

The V call is TRBV2, the J call TRBJ2-3; possibly TRBD2 for D (5 bases). V was cut by 5 bases and J by 2 bases, with 11 bases left in between. The CDR3 spans 14 residues. CDR1 and CDR2 (germline): SNHLY, FYNNEI. In DNA form, the CDR3 reads TGTGCCAGCAGTTTTAGCGCCGCCACAGATACGCAGTATTTT. It yields the protein CASSFSAATDTQYF.

The table lists this clonotype with a few counts. The chain couples TRBV9 to TRBJ2-3; D perhaps matches TRBD1 (5 bases). The CDR3 consists of 14 residues. Germline V gene data show CDR1 as SGDLS and CDR2 as YYNGEE. V lost 0 bases to trimming and J lost 8 bases, with 13 bases between them. The CDR3 protein is CASSVGEGVATQYF. For the CDR3, the DNA is TGTGCCAGCAGCGTAGGAGAAGGGGTAGCTACGCAGTATTTT.